These 7 T cell receptor beta chains came from one sample sequenced in a study of T cell responses to AZD1222 COVID-19 vaccine. Using immunoSEQ multiplex PCR, the repertoire was profiled, and TCRdb retains in-frame clones only, with some absent. The sample has roughly 170,000 clones, about 86% seen once. Material: peripheral blood, obtained on day 0 of AZD1222 vaccination. These receptors all come from an adult in good health.

This clone occurred once. V usage is TRBV28 and J usage is TRBJ1-1, with a tentative D call TRBD1 (5 bases). V was clipped by 8 bases and J by 10 bases, with 17 bases between them. The CDR3 covers 12 residues. The germline V gene has CDR1 MDHEN and CDR2 SYDVKM. Here the CDR3 reads CASSTGALLAFF. CDR3 in DNA: TGTGCCAGCTCCACTGGGGCGTTACTAGCTTTCTTT.

This chain's CDR3 is CASSPGLYEQYF. As DNA, the CDR3 is TGTGCCAGTAGTCCCGGGCTCTACGAGCAGTACTTC. The rearrangement links TRBV19 to TRBJ2-7; D remains ambiguous. The CDR3 consists of 12 residues. CDR1 and CDR2 (germline): LNHDA, SQIVND (reference sequence). Trimming took off 5 bases at V and 3 bases at J, with 8 bases between the two ends.

The chain couples TRBV9 to TRBJ2-3, with D possibly being TRBD1 (6 bases). V was pared by 4 bases and J by 6 bases, with 15 bases between. Germline V gene lookup returns CDR1 SGDLS and CDR2 YYNGEE. The CDR3 contains 14 residues. In nucleotides, the CDR3 is TGTGCCAGCAGCCGGTGGTTGGGGGCGGATACGCAGTATTTT. This sequence encodes CASSRWLGADTQYF.

This clone was counted a single time. This rearrangement joins TRBV11-2 to TRBJ1-1, with TRBD1 as a possible D gene (6 bases). Between the trimmed V and J ends, which lost 5 bases and 6 bases, there was a span of 13 bases. In germline, CDR1 is SGHAT, CDR2 FQNNGV. The length of the CDR3 is 13 residues. The CDR3 nucleotides are TGTGCCAGCAGCGACTACAGGGTCCCTGAAGCTTTCTTT. This codes for CASSDYRVPEAFF.

The chain carries TRBV10-3 and TRBJ1-1, with D maybe TRBD1 (5 bases). Germline CDR1 reads ENHRY; CDR2 reads SYGVKD. This CDR3 contains 15 residues. With 0 bases removed from V and 1 base from J, the gap between germline ends came to 9 bases. CDR3 amino acids: CAISESQGWNTEAFF. CDR3 DNA sequence: TGTGCCATCAGTGAGTCGCAGGGCTGGAACACTGAAGCTTTCTTT.

The genes are TRBV7-9 and TRBJ1-2; 8 nucleotides line up with TRBD1. The germline CDR1 and CDR2 sequences are SEHNR and FQNEAQ (reference sequence). V shed 7 bases and J 1 base; nucleotides not matched to a gene: 8. The CDR3 spans 15 residues. Here the CDR3 reads CASTVGQGINYGYTF. CDR3 DNA: TGTGCCAGCACCGTTGGACAGGGCATTAACTATGGCTACACCTTC.

This clone was seen just once. This chain's CDR3 is CASSWGGSGADEQFF. For the CDR3, the DNA is TGTGCCAGCAGCTGGGGGGGCAGCGGGGCTGATGAGCAGTTCTTC. This chain uses TRBV6-5 with TRBJ2-1; tentatively, D is TRBD2 (7 bases). CDR1 is MNHEY, CDR2 SVGAGI, per germline. This CDR3 region has 15 residues. Trimming left V 6 bases short and J 8 bases short, with 20 bases between.